What follows describes a single T cell receptor (beta chain). Its antigen is unidentified. Profiling relied on immunoSEQ multiplex PCR, and the TCRdb table lists in-frame clones only, not all of them. Of tens of thousands of clones in the sample, 76% were seen once. V was cut by 4 bases and J by 2 bases, with 8 bases left in between. Per the germline V gene, CDR1 is ENHRY and CDR2 is SYGVKD. The CDR3 totals 13 residues. The sample is drawn from a study of CD4 T cells in relation to SARS-CoV-2 and coronaviruses. About the study: After roughly 11 days of antigen culture, PBMC TCR beta CDR3s were sequenced.

CD4+ T cells from unexposed donors were obtained before the COVID-19 pandemic (2011-2018). CD4+ T cells were isolated from the cells after 10 days of culture. As cell numbers allowed, unexposed-donor CD4+ T cells faced SARS-CoV-2 S/N and four cold-coronavirus spikes. The receptor comes from a human donor in good health. V usage is TRBV10-3 and J usage is TRBJ2-5; the D is unclear. The source material was CD4+ T cells from PBMCs, cultured in vitro. The CDR3 region is CAISAAEQETQYF. The CDR3 DNA sequence: TGTGCCATCAGTGCGGCAGAACAAGAGACCCAGTACTTC.